This T cell receptor (beta chain) derives from a study of cytomegalovirus exposure and HLA in healthy donors. Regarding the study as a whole: An analysis was carried out later, and it reportedly showed fewer N-insertions in an Asian-associated ancestry cluster than the approximately 700-donor mean.

With respect to this clone: Its specificity is unknown.

This CDR3 is built from 12 residues. With 5 bases clipped from V and 5 bases from J, the junction kept 1 base outside the gene matches. Per germline, CDR1 LNHDA and CDR2 SQIVND (reference sequence). Use of 60 Vbeta and 13 Jbeta primers characterized the PCR. The data were produced by immunoSEQ multiplex PCR, yet TCRdb's version contains in-frame clones alone and is incomplete. The sample lists roughly 98,000 clones; 75% to 80% were seen once. The sequence derives from a female donor in good health and CMV-seronegative. Sample: PBMCs. This chain uses TRBV19 with TRBJ1-2; 8 bases match TRBD1. The CDR3 DNA reads TGTGCCAGTAGTCGACAGGGGTATGGCTACACCTTC. Residues: CASSRQGYGYTF.